The 17 T cell receptor beta chains reported below all come from one sample, sequenced in a study of T cell responses to AZD1222 COVID-19 vaccine. TCRdb's copy holds only in-frame clones and misses some; the assay was immunoSEQ multiplex PCR. The repertoire includes around 110,000 clones, 85% to 95% of them detected once, and about 3% sits in the top ten. This specimen consisted of peripheral blood, obtained on day 0 of AZD1222 vaccination. The origin of the receptors is an adult in good health.

This clone occurred once. V is TRBV7-9 and J is TRBJ1-6; D gene uncertain. V lost 4 bases and J 0 bases, leaving 10 bases between the germline ends. CDR1 is SEHNR and CDR2 is FQNEAQ in the germline V gene (reference sequence). This CDR3 is built from 16 residues. For the CDR3, the DNA is TGTGCCAGCAGCTCTACCCCGACCTCCTATAATTCACCCCTCCACTTT. Its translation: CASSSTPTSYNSPLHF.

This clone was observed a single time. The J gene is TRBJ2-1, the V gene TRBV10-3; D is uncertain. V lost 9 bases to trimming and J lost 7 bases, with 10 bases between them. Germline V gene sequence: CDR1 ENHRY, CDR2 SYGVKD. The CDR3 runs 11 residues. This CDR3 reads CAIAGENEQFF. CDR3 DNA: TGTGCCATAGCCGGTGAGAATGAGCAGTTCTTC.

The chain recombines TRBV5-1 with TRBJ2-7, with a weak D call TRBD1 (5 bases). CDR1 SGHRS and CDR2 YFSETQ come from the germline V gene. V was trimmed by 2 bases and J by 6 bases, leaving 12 bases between them. The CDR3 extends over 13 amino acids. The CDR3 DNA reads as TGCGCCAGCAGCTTAGGACCTCAGGGCGAGCAGTACTTC. It encodes CASSLGPQGEQYF.

In regard to this clone: Other nucleotide sequences in the sample specify the same CDR3. The chain links TRBV12-3 or TRBV12-4 to TRBJ2-7; no firm D call. V lost 4 bases and J 2 bases, leaving 3 bases between the germline ends. There are 11 residues in the CDR3. CDR3: CASSSAYEQYF. The CDR3 bases are TGTGCCAGCAGTTCGGCCTACGAGCAGTACTTC.

CDR3 sequence reads: CASGLYSEAFF. DNA for the CDR3: TGTGCTAGTGGTTTGTACTCTGAAGCTTTCTTT. This chain links TRBV12-5 with TRBJ1-1; D uncertain. The CDR3 loop spans 11 amino acids. Per germline, CDR1 LGHNT and CDR2 FRNRAP. Trimming pared 2 bases from V and 6 bases from J, leaving 4 bases between.

This clone was observed once. This chain joins TRBV5-1 and TRBJ2-2; unclear D gene. CDR3 length equals 15 residues. Trimming cost V 2 bases and J 0 bases, with 8 bases left between them. The germline V gene has CDR1 SGHRS and CDR2 YFSETQ. CDR3 sequence: CASSFRWANTGELFF. The CDR3 DNA sequence: TGCGCCAGCAGCTTTCGGTGGGCGAACACCGGGGAGCTGTTTTTT.

This CDR3 is CASSLLKDSYNSPLHF. CDR3 coding DNA: TGTGCCAGCAGTTTATTGAAGGACAGCTATAATTCACCCCTCCACTTT. V is TRBV28 and J is TRBJ1-6; possible D gene TRBD1, 6 bases. Germline CDR1 is MDHEN and CDR2 is SYDVKM. The CDR3 is made up of 16 amino acids. The ends were cut back, 1 base at V and 3 bases at J, with 10 bases in the middle.

The V and J genes are TRBV28 and TRBJ2-1, with D uncertain. This CDR3 contains 15 residues. Trimming took off 6 bases at V and 4 bases at J, with 16 bases between the two ends. In germline, CDR1 is MDHEN, CDR2 SYDVKM. The CDR3 region is CASSIRAGEYNEQFF. CDR3 DNA sequence: TGTGCCAGCAGCATAAGGGCAGGCGAGTACAATGAGCAGTTCTTC.

The V call is TRBV7-9, the J call TRBJ1-1; D is uncertain. V was shortened by 11 bases and J by 7 bases, with 17 bases between the two germline ends. Per the germline V gene, CDR1 is SEHNR and CDR2 is FQNEAQ (reference sequence). The CDR3 spans 12 residues. The CDR3 loop reads CAVAGSFIEAFF. The CDR3 DNA follows: TGTGCCGTTGCAGGCAGCTTCATTGAAGCTTTCTTT.

The chain links TRBV5-4 to TRBJ2-3; 11 bases fit TRBD1. Trimming removed 5 bases from V and 4 bases from J; junction bases left unmatched: 6. Germline values: CDR1 SGHNT, CDR2 YYREEE (reference sequence). The CDR3 is 15 amino acids. CDR3 amino acids: CASRRRDRGSDTQYF. The CDR3 nucleotides are TGTGCCAGCAGACGCCGGGACAGGGGGTCAGATACGCAGTATTTT.

The chain carries TRBV5-4 and TRBJ1-3, with D possibly matching TRBD1 (6 bases). The CDR3 is 14 amino acids. Germline V gene sequence: CDR1 SGHNT, CDR2 YYREEE (reference sequence). Trimming left V 4 bases short and J 4 bases short, with 12 bases between. In DNA, the CDR3 is TGTGCCAGCAGCCTAGGGACACCCGGAAACACCATATATTTT. Amino acids: CASSLGTPGNTIYF.

This chain links TRBV19 with TRBJ2-1; no definite D call. CDR3 length: 15 residues. The germline CDR1 and CDR2 sequences are LNHDA and SQIVND (reference sequence). Trimming pared 1 base from V and 3 bases from J, leaving 10 bases between. CDR3 coding DNA: TGTGCCAGTAGTATAGTAAAGCTTGTCTACAATGAGCAGTTCTTC. This codes for CASSIVKLVYNEQFF. Based on the CDR3 plus reference TRBV19 and TRBJ2-1, the full variable domain is DGGITQSPKYLFRKEGQNVTLSCEQNLNHDAMYWYRQDPGQGLRLIYYSQIVNDFQKGDIAEGYSVSREKKESFPLTVTSAQKNPTAFYLCASSIVKLVYNEQFFGPGTRLTVL.

The rearrangement uses TRBV5-6 and TRBJ1-3, with 7 bases matching TRBD1. This CDR3 spans 14 amino acids. Looked up from germline, CDR1 is SGHDT and CDR2 is YYEEEE. V lost 4 bases, J lost 2 bases, and 3 bases stayed unmatched. The CDR3 protein is CASSLDRAGNTIYF. In DNA form, the CDR3 reads TGTGCCAGCAGCCTCGACAGGGCTGGAAACACCATATATTTT.

V and J are TRBV6-5 and TRBJ2-7, with unresolved D. Trimming stripped 6 bases from V and 2 bases from J, with 14 bases between. The CDR3 runs 14 residues. Germline V gene lookup returns CDR1 MNHEY and CDR2 SVGAGI. Here the CDR3 reads CASSRVDTAYEQYF. The CDR3 region has the DNA TGTGCCAGCAGCCGCGTAGACACGGCCTACGAGCAGTACTTC.

The chain has TRBV28 and TRBJ2-7; D is ambiguous. Germline CDR1 and CDR2: MDHEN and SYDVKM. V was shortened by 1 base and J by 6 bases, with 16 bases between the two germline ends. There are 15 residues in the CDR3. The CDR3 DNA sequence: TGTGCCAGCAGTTTATCCCTCTTCGGCTGGGGCGAGCAGTACTTC. Its translation: CASSLSLFGWGEQYF.

The CDR3 is CASSPTSGETQYF. DNA for the CDR3: TGCGCCAGCAGCCCGACTAGCGGAGAGACCCAGTACTTC. The chain employs TRBV4-1 and TRBJ2-5, with 9 bases identical to TRBD2. CDR1 and CDR2 from the germline V gene are MGHRA and YSYEKL. The CDR3 sequence is 13 residues long. V gave up 4 bases and J gave up 4 bases; unmatched junction bases: 1.

The CDR3 loop is CAISEWGTSTDTQYF. The CDR3 nucleotides read TGTGCCATCAGTGAGTGGGGGACTAGCACAGATACGCAGTATTTT. The rearrangement links TRBV10-3 to TRBJ2-3, with D maybe TRBD2 (6 bases). The CDR3 is made up of 15 amino acids. Germline lookup yields CDR1 ENHRY and CDR2 SYGVKD. With 1 base removed from V and 0 bases from J, the gap between germline ends came to 8 bases.